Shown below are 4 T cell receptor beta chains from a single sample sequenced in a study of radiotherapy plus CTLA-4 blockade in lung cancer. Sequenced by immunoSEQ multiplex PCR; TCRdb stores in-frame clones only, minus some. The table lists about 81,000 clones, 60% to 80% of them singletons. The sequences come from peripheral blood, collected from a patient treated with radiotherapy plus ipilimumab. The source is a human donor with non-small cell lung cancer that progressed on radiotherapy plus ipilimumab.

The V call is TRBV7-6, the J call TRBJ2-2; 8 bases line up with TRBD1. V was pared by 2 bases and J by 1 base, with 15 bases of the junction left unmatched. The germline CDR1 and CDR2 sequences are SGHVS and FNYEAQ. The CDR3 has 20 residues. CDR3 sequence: CASSLSGGASSFRNTGELFF. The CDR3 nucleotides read TGTGCCAGCAGCTTATCAGGGGGCGCATCTAGTTTCAGGAACACCGGGGAGCTGTTTTTT. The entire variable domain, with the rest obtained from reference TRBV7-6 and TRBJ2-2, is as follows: GAGVSQSPRYKVTKRGQDVALRCDPISGHVSLYWYRQALGQGPEFLTYFNYEAQQDKSGLPNDRFSAERPEGSISTLTIQRTEQRDSAMYRCASSLSGGASSFRNTGELFFGEGSRLTVL.

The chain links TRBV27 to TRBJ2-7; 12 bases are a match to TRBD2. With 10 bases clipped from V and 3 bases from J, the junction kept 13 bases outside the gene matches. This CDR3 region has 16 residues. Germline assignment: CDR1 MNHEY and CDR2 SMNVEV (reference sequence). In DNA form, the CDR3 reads TGTGCCACCAGACCCCCCCCGACTAGCGGGGGCTACGAGCAGTACTTC. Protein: CATRPPPTSGGYEQYF.

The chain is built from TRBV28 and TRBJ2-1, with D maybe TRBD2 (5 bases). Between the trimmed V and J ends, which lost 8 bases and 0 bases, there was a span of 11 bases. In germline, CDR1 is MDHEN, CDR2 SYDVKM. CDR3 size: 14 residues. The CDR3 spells CASRPGDSYNEQFF. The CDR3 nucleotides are TGTGCCAGCCGACCCGGGGACTCCTACAATGAGCAGTTCTTC.

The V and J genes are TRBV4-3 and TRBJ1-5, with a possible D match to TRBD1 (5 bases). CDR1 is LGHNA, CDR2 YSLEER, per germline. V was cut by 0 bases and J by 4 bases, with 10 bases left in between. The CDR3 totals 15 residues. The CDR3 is CASSQDGGANQPQHF. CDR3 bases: TGCGCCAGCAGCCAAGATGGGGGTGCGAATCAGCCCCAGCATTTT.